Following are 2 T cell receptor beta chains from one sample sequenced in a study of shared clonotypes between healthy human individuals. Some clones are missing from TCRdb's copy, which holds only in-frame ones; the method was immunoSEQ multiplex PCR. The table includes roughly 300,000 clones, around 90% detected once. Sequenced: memory CD8+ T cells sorted from blood. Noted subset: CD45RO+ cells pooled with CCR7-negative TemRA cells. The receptors come from a man aged 18 to 35 in good health.

The chain joins TRBV5-1 to TRBJ1-1; a possible D gene is TRBD1 (6 bases). V lost 2 bases to trimming and J lost 1 base, with 12 bases between them. The CDR3 spans 15 residues. Germline V gives CDR1 SGHRS, CDR2 YFSETQ. The CDR3 DNA reads TGCGCCAGCAGCTTTCAGGGGCGGGGGAACACTGAAGCTTTCTTT. Translated: CASSFQGRGNTEAFF.

This clone has only a few counts. This rearrangement joins TRBV7-9 to TRBJ2-3, with 14 bases identical to TRBD2. Germline CDR1 and CDR2: SEHNR and FQNEAQ (reference sequence). The V and J ends lost 5 bases and 0 bases, in that order; junction bases with no gene match: 1. There are 16 residues in the CDR3. CDR3 sequence: CASSGTSGRSTDTQYF. The CDR3 nucleotides read TGTGCCAGCAGCGGGACTAGCGGGAGAAGCACAGATACGCAGTATTTT.